A single T cell receptor (beta chain) is shown here with its context. The antigen is unknown. The data derive from a study of cytomegalovirus exposure and HLA in healthy donors. The V gene end was trimmed by 0 bases and the J gene end by 0 bases; junction bases not matched to a gene: 10. This CDR3 is 18 amino acids long. CDR1 and CDR2 from the germline V gene are SGHDT and YYEEEE. Vbeta (60) and Jbeta (13) primers were used in the PCR. Generated by immunoSEQ multiplex PCR, the TCRdb table keeps only in-frame clones and is missing some. The sample includes about 150,000 clones, around 78% of them seen just once. General study results and limits: What was likely a sequencing artifact was a cluster of highly shared sequence variants. The authors enumerated roughly 180 TCR beta chains as linked to cytomegalovirus. It was confirmed in vitro that a few of the CMV-associated chains were specific for CMV antigens.

The clonotype originates from a man in his forties or fifties in good health and CMV-seronegative. The chain links TRBV5-6 to TRBJ2-3; 7 bases fit TRBD2. Sequenced material: PBMCs. CDR3 coding DNA: TGTGCCAGCAGCTTGGGAGGAGTACTAGCGATCAGCACAGATACGCAGTATTTT. It encodes CASSLGGVLAISTDTQYF.